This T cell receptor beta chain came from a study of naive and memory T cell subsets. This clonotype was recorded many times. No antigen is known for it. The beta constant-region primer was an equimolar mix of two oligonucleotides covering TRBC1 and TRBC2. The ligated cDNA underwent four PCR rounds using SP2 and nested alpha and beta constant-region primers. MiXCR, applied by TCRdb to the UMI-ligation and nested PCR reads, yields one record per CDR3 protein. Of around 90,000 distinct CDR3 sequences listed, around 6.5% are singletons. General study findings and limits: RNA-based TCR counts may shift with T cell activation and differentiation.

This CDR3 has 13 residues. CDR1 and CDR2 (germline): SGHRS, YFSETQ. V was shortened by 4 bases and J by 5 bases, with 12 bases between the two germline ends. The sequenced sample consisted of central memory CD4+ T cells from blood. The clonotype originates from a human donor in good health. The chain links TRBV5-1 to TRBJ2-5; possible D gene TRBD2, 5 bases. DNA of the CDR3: TGCGCCAGCAGCCTCGGACTGTCGGAGACCCAGTACTTC. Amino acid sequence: CASSLGLSETQYF.